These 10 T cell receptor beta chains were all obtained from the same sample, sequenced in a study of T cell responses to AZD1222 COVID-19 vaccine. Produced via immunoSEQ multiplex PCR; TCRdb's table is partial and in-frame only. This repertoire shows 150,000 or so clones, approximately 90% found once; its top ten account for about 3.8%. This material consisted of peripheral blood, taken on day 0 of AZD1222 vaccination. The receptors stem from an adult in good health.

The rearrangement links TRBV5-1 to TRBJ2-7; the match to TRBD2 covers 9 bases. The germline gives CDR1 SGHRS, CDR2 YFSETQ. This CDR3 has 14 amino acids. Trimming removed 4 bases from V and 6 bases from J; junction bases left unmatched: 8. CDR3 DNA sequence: TGCGCCAGCAGCGGGGCTAGCGGGAAGGGCGAGCAGTACTTC. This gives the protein CASSGASGKGEQYF.

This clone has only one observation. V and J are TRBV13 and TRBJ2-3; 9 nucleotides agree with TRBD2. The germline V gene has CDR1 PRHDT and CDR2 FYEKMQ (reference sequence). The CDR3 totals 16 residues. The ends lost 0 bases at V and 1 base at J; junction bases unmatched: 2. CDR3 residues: CASSLGTSGRTDTQYF. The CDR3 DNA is TGTGCCAGCAGCTTAGGTACTAGCGGGCGCACAGATACGCAGTATTTT. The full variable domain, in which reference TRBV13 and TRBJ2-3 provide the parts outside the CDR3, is AAGVIQSPRHLIKEKRETATLKCYPIPRHDTVYWYQQGPGQDPQFLISFYEKMQSDKGSIPDRFSAQQFSDYHSELNMSSLELGDSALYFCASSLGTSGRTDTQYFGPGTRLTVL.

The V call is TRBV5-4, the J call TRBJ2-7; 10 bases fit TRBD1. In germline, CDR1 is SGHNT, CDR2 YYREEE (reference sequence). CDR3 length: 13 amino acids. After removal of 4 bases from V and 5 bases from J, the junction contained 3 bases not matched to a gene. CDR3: CASSDDRGHEQYF. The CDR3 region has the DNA TGTGCCAGCAGCGACGACAGGGGGCACGAGCAGTACTTC.

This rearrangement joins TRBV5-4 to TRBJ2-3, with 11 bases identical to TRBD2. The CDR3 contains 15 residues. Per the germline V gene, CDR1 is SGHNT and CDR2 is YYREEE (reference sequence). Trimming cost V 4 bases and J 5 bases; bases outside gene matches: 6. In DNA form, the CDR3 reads TGTGCCAGCAGCGTTACTAGCGGGAGACAAGATACGCAGTATTTT. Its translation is CASSVTSGRQDTQYF. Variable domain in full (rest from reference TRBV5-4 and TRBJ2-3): ETGVTQSPTHLIKTRGQQVTLRCSSQSGHNTVSWYQQALGQGPQFIFQYYREEENGRGNFPPRFSGLQFPNYSSELNVNALELDDSALYLCASSVTSGRQDTQYFGPGTRLTVL.

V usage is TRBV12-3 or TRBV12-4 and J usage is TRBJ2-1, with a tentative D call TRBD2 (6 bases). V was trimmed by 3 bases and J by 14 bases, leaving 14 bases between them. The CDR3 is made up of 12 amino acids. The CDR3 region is CASSFGTRGKFF. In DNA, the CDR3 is TGTGCCAGCAGTTTTGGGACTCGGGGGAAGTTCTTC.

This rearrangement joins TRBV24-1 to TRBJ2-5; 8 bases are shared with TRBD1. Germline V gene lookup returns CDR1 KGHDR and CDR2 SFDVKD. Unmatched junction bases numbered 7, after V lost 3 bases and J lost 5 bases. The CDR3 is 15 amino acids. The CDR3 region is CATSDPSGGGETQYF. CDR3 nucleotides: TGTGCCACCAGTGATCCCTCAGGGGGCGGGGAGACCCAGTACTTC.

The CDR3 sequence is CASSYRGAEQPQHF. The DNA of the CDR3 is TGTGCCAGCAGTTACCGAGGGGCCGAGCAGCCCCAGCATTTT. This sequence joins TRBV6-6 and TRBJ1-5; possibly TRBD1 for D (5 bases). The CDR3 length is 14 residues. V dropped 2 bases and J dropped 7 bases, with 12 bases sitting between them. Germline loops: CDR1 MNHNY, CDR2 SVGAGI (reference sequence).

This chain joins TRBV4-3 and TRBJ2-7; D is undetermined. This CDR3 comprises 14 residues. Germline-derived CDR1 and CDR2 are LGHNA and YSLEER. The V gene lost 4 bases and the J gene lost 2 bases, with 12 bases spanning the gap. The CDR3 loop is CASSLGGPPYEQYF. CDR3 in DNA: TGCGCCAGCAGCCTGGGCGGTCCACCCTACGAGCAGTACTTC.

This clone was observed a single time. The CDR3 loop reads CASSRGAGRTSGNTIYF. The DNA for the CDR3 is TGTGCCAGTAGTCGGGGGGCAGGCCGGACCTCTGGAAACACCATATATTTT. The chain recombines TRBV19 with TRBJ1-3; possible D gene TRBD1, 6 bases. Trimming pared 5 bases from V and 0 bases from J, leaving 17 bases between. The V gene's germline CDR1 is LNHDA and CDR2 SQIVND (reference sequence). This CDR3 contains 17 residues.

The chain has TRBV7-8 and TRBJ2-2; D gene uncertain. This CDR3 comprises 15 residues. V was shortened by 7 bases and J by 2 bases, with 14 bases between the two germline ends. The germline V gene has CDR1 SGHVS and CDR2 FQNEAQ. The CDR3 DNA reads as TGTGCCAGCAACGACTGGACCGCTAACACCGGGGAGCTGTTTTTT. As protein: CASNDWTANTGELFF.